The T cell receptor beta chain described here comes from a study of breast tumors, draining lymph nodes, adjacent tissues. Using its own MiXCR run on the multiplex PCR reads, TCRdb lists one record per CDR3 protein. The sample carries approximately 150,000 distinct CDR3 sequences, about 30% recorded once. This clonotype was found many times. Axillary draining lymph nodes of breast cancer patients supplied the node samples. The specimen sequenced was axillary lymph node tissue. The sequence was obtained from a female donor with breast cancer. Some clones in this sample may be carry-over from other donors' samples.

The CDR3 nucleotides are TGCGCCAGCAGCCAAGTTCCCAGCAATCAGCCCCAGCATTTT. Translated: CASSQVPSNQPQHF. The rearrangement links TRBV4-1 to TRBJ1-5; D is uncertain. The germline gives CDR1 MGHRA, CDR2 YSYEKL. The CDR3 is made up of 14 amino acids. V gave up 1 base and J gave up 1 base, with 5 bases separating them.